The next 25 T cell receptor beta chains were all read from a single sample in a study of T cell repertoires in cytomegalovirus infection. Antigen specificity for these receptors is unknown. TCRdb fed the reads into MiXCR, producing one record per CDR3 protein. The sample contains about 830,000 distinct CDR3 sequences, 30% to 35% of which appear only once. Sequencing used cultured CD8+ T cells from PBMCs, obtained from culture after CMV antigen stimulation. These receptor sequences come from a human donor in good health (CMV status not recorded). Some clones in this sample may be carry-over from other donors' samples.

The V and J genes are TRBV7-9 and TRBJ1-4, with a possible D match to TRBD1 (6 bases). Germline V gives CDR1 SEHNR, CDR2 FQNEAQ (reference sequence). There are 16 residues in the CDR3. Trimming removed 8 bases from V and 7 bases from J, with 23 bases in between. In DNA, the CDR3 is TGTGCCAGCTACTCGCAGGGGCCGACTTTAAGTGAAAAACTGTTTTTT. This encodes CASYSQGPTLSEKLFF.

This clonotype came up many times. The CDR3 DNA follows: TGTGCCAGCAGCTTCGGGACAGGGAGGGCTCGGCCTGAGCAGTTCTTC. It encodes CASSFGTGRARPEQFF. This chain uses TRBV7-9 with TRBJ2-1; TRBD1 agrees at 9 bases. The CDR3 spans 16 residues. Germline CDR1 and CDR2: SEHNR and FQNEAQ (reference sequence). The junction had 12 bases not matched to a gene; V was cut back by 3 bases and J by 9 bases.

In its sample, this clonotype was seen many times. This chain joins TRBV6-1 and TRBJ2-1; possibly TRBD1 for D (6 bases). Germline V gene lookup returns CDR1 MNHNS and CDR2 SASEGT. CDR3 size: 11 residues. Trimming removed 5 bases from V and 11 bases from J, with 10 bases in between. The DNA for the CDR3 is TGTGCCAGCAGTCCAGGACAGAAGCAGTTCTTC. Translation gives CASSPGQKQFF.

A word on this clonotype: A much larger clonotype is one base distant, so this may be a read error. The CDR3 region is CGSSLNKHGYTF. The CDR3 bases are TGTGGCAGCAGCTTAAATAAGCATGGCTACACCTTC. The J gene is TRBJ1-2, the V gene TRBV7-8; D gene unclear. Germline V lookup: CDR1 SGHVS, CDR2 FQNEAQ. The CDR3 is 12 residues long.

This clonotype was detected ten times or more. The chain combines TRBV12-3 or TRBV12-4 with TRBJ2-5; 9 bases align to TRBD2. V shed 3 bases, J shed 2 bases, and the junction held 7 bases outside the gene matches. CDR3 size: 16 residues. In DNA, the CDR3 is TGTGCCAGCAGTTTCATAGCGGGGGAGTTACAAGAGACCCAGTACTTC. Residues: CASSFIAGELQETQYF.

This clonotype was seen many times. The CDR3 here is CASSLDRELQETQYF. The CDR3 coding sequence is TGTGCCAGCAGCTTAGACAGGGAGTTACAAGAGACCCAGTACTTC. The chain has TRBV7-2 and TRBJ2-5; perhaps TRBD1 as D (6 bases). The CDR3 loop spans 15 amino acids. Trimming removed 1 base at V and 2 bases at J, with 11 bases between. Looked up from germline, CDR1 is SGHTA and CDR2 is FQGNSA.

This clonotype was recorded a few times. CDR3 sequence reads: CSVEDDQGQGAWGYTF. Written as DNA, the CDR3 is TGCAGCGTTGAAGACGATCAGGGACAGGGGGCATGGGGCTACACCTTC. The V call is TRBV29-1, the J call TRBJ1-2; 12 bases fit TRBD1. This CDR3 contains 16 residues. V shed 0 bases, J shed 8 bases, and the junction held 10 bases outside the gene matches. Germline-derived CDR1 and CDR2 are SQVTM and ANQGSEA. Variable domain in full (rest from reference TRBV29-1 and TRBJ1-2): SAVISQKPSRDICQRGTSLTIQCQVDSQVTMMFWYRQQPGQSLTLIATANQGSEATYESGFVIDKFPISRPNLTFSTLTVSNMSPEDSSIYLCSVEDDQGQGAWGYTFGSGTRLTVV.

This clonotype was observed many times. The chain has TRBV7-2 and TRBJ2-3, with TRBD2 as a possible D gene (6 bases). Trimming removed 5 bases at V and 2 bases at J, with 20 bases between. CDR1 is SGHTA, CDR2 FQGNSA, per germline. The CDR3 covers 17 residues. CDR3 sequence (DNA): TGTGCCAGCAGCCCAGAGGAGATAGCGGTGGACACAGATACGCAGTATTTT. Its protein is CASSPEEIAVDTDTQYF.

The rearrangement links TRBV7-4 to TRBJ1-2; 9 nucleotides agree with TRBD1. Germline V lookup: CDR1 SGHVT, CDR2 SQSDAQ. The trim removed 5 bases at V and 4 bases at J, leaving 23 bases unmatched. The CDR3 is 20 residues long. The CDR3 loop reads CASSLPDGGQGFSDVYGYTF. CDR3 in DNA: TGTGCCAGCAGCCTGCCGGACGGGGGACAGGGTTTCTCCGACGTCTATGGCTACACCTTC.

This clonotype occurred many times. The V gene is TRBV7-2, the J gene TRBJ1-5, with 12 bases lining up with TRBD1. CDR3 size: 15 residues. The V gene end was trimmed by 3 bases and the J gene end by 8 bases; junction bases not matched to a gene: 5. Looked up from germline, CDR1 is SGHTA and CDR2 is FQGNSA. The CDR3 here is CASSFGTGGDEPQHF. For the CDR3, the DNA is TGTGCCAGCAGCTTCGGGACAGGGGGCGACGAGCCCCAGCATTTT.

This clonotype was detected only a few times. V and J are TRBV27 and TRBJ2-2, with TRBD1 matching 7 bases. V dropped 7 bases and J dropped 4; count of bases not matched to a gene: 6. The CDR3 runs 14 residues. Germline CDR1 reads MNHEY; CDR2 reads SMNVEV (reference sequence). The CDR3 loop reads CASTRAGGTGELFF. CDR3 bases: TGTGCCAGCACAAGGGCAGGGGGCACCGGGGAGCTGTTTTTT.

In this sample, this clonotype turned up many times. The chain joins TRBV4-1 to TRBJ2-2; 9 bases fit TRBD2. The V segment lost 4 bases and the J segment 11 bases; nucleotides outside the gene matches: 11. CDR1 MGHRA and CDR2 YSYEKL come from the germline V gene. This CDR3 is built from 15 residues. CDR3 DNA sequence: TGCGCCAGCAGCCGGAGAGTGGCTAGCGGGGAAGAGCTGTTTTTT. Translated, it gives CASSRRVASGEELFF.

This clonotype was seen at least ten times. The chain links TRBV7-8 to TRBJ2-7, with a possible D match to TRBD2 (5 bases). V lost 0 bases to trimming and J lost 7 bases, with 10 bases between them. The CDR3 extends over 13 amino acids. Germline CDR1 SGHVS, CDR2 FQNEAQ. The CDR3 reads CASSLAFSGEQYV. CDR3 nucleotides: TGTGCCAGCAGCTTAGCGTTCTCGGGAGAGCAGTACGTC.

The chain carries TRBV11-3 and TRBJ1-1; D call uncertain. The germline V gene encodes CDR1 SGHNT and CDR2 YENEEA. V lost 3 bases to trimming and J lost 3 bases, with 11 bases between them. The CDR3 is 14 amino acids. In DNA, the CDR3 is TGTGCCAGCAGCTTTCGGGCCGACCACACTGAAGCTTTCTTT. This sequence encodes CASSFRADHTEAFF.

The rearrangement links TRBV5-8 to TRBJ2-7, with 10 positions matching TRBD1. Germline V gene lookup returns CDR1 SGHTS and CDR2 YDEGEE. The CDR3 sequence is 17 residues long. The V segment lost 1 base and the J segment 0 bases; nucleotides outside the gene matches: 7. The CDR3 DNA is TGTGCCAGCAGCTTGTGGGGGACAGGGGACAGCTCCTACGAGCAGTACGTC. Protein: CASSLWGTGDSSYEQYV.

As to this clonotype: A single base separates this from a much larger clone, so it may be a read error. V is TRBV7-2 and J is TRBJ2-4; D remains unclear. Germline CDR1 reads SGHTA; CDR2 reads FQGNSA. The CDR3 contains 12 residues. The CDR3 DNA is TGTGCCAGCAGCTTAGCCCAAAACGTTCAGTACTTC. Its translation: CASSLAQNVQYF.

The chain has TRBV29-1 and TRBJ1-2, with TRBD1 as a possible D gene (5 bases). V lost 5 bases, J lost 3 bases, and 16 bases lay in between. This CDR3 spans 14 amino acids. Germline V gene data show CDR1 as SQVTM and CDR2 as ANQGSEA. The CDR3 region has the DNA TGCAGCGTTCCATTCGAGGCAGGGTACTATGGCTACACCTTC. Its protein is CSVPFEAGYYGYTF.

V and J are TRBV18 and TRBJ2-3, with a possible D match to TRBD2 (5 bases). Per the germline V gene, CDR1 is KGHSH and CDR2 is LQKENI. Trimming removed 2 bases at V and 0 bases at J, with 9 bases between. This CDR3 has 15 residues. The CDR3 spells CASSPTPGSTDTQYF. CDR3 nucleotide sequence: TGTGCCAGCTCACCAACCCCGGGGAGCACAGATACGCAGTATTTT.

CDR3 sequence: CASSMGLGEKLFF. The CDR3 DNA reads as TGTGCCAGTAGTATGGGCCTAGGTGAAAAACTGTTTTTT. The chain carries TRBV19 and TRBJ1-4; D is undetermined. The CDR3 has 13 amino acids. The germline V and J ends were trimmed by 3 bases and 7 bases, with 9 bases remaining between them. Looked up from germline, CDR1 is LNHDA and CDR2 is SQIVND (reference sequence).

The chain couples TRBV27 to TRBJ2-1; 11 bases agree with TRBD2. Germline assignment: CDR1 MNHEY and CDR2 SMNVEV (reference sequence). The CDR3 length is 14 residues. The junction had 6 bases not matched to a gene; V was cut back by 10 bases and J by 4 bases. CDR3 sequence (DNA): TGTGCCAACAAGATAGCGGGGGGGTACAATGAGCAGTTCTTC. This gives the protein CANKIAGGYNEQFF.

This clonotype was counted a few times. This rearrangement joins TRBV12-5 to TRBJ1-2; D remains unclear. Trimming took 4 bases from V and 8 from J, leaving 17 bases between them. The CDR3 is made up of 14 amino acids. Germline V CDR1 and CDR2: LGHNT, FRNRAP. DNA of the CDR3: TGTGCTAGTGGTTCGAGGATCTTGACCGACGGCTACACCTTC. Its protein product is CASGSRILTDGYTF. The whole variable domain, filled in from reference TRBV12-5 and TRBJ1-2, reads DARVTQTPRHKVTEMGQEVTMRCQPILGHNTVFWYRQTMMQGLELLAYFRNRAPLDDSGMPKDRFSAEMPDATLATLKIQPSEPRDSAVYFCASGSRILTDGYTFGSGTRLTVV.

This clonotype was seen a handful of times. J is TRBJ2-3 and V is TRBV4-1, with a possible D match to TRBD1 (5 bases). Trimming shortened V by 1 base and J by 2 bases, and 10 bases separated the two germline ends. Germline V gives CDR1 MGHRA, CDR2 YSYEKL. The CDR3 totals 15 residues. The CDR3 region is CASSQGQGVTDTQYF. The CDR3 nucleotides are TGCGCCAGCAGCCAAGGTCAGGGCGTCACAGATACGCAGTATTTT.

The chain recombines TRBV6-1 with TRBJ2-1, with TRBD2 matching 12 bases. The CDR3 spans 16 residues. Germline CDR1 and CDR2: MNHNS and SASEGT. The J segment lost 9 bases and the V segment lost 4 bases, leaving 10 bases of the junction unmatched. The chain's CDR3 is CASSGMLAGGPVEQFF. The CDR3, as DNA: TGTGCCAGCAGTGGGATGCTAGCGGGGGGGCCTGTTGAGCAGTTCTTC.

This clonotype was observed a few times. The J gene is TRBJ1-2, the V gene TRBV6-5, with D perhaps TRBD1 (5 bases). Germline CDR1 reads MNHEY; CDR2 reads SVGAGI. This CDR3 is 14 amino acids long. V lost 2 bases and J 6 bases, leaving 13 bases between the germline ends. CDR3 sequence: CASSYNGGFDGYTF. The CDR3 bases are TGTGCCAGCAGTTACAACGGGGGTTTCGATGGCTACACCTTC.

This rearrangement joins TRBV25-1 to TRBJ2-7, with TRBD2 matching 7 bases. The CDR3 runs to 13 residues. V trimming: 2 bases; J trimming: 11 bases; junction bases outside the gene matches: 9. CDR1 and CDR2 (germline): MGHDK, SYGVNS. The CDR3 bases are TGTGCCAGCAGTGAACTAGCGGCGGTAGAAAAGTACTTC. Protein product: CASSELAAVEKYF.